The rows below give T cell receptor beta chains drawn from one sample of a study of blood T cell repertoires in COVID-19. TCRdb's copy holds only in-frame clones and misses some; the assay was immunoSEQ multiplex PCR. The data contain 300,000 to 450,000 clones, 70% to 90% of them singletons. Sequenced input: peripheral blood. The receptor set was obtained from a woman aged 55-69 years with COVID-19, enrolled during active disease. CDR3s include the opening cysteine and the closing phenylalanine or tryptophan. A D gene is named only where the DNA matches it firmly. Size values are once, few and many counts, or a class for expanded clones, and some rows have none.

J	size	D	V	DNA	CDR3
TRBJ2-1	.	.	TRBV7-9	TGTGCCAGCAGCTTACGGGGTCCCTCCTACAATGAGCAGTTCTTC	CASSLRGPSYNEQFF
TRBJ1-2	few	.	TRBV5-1	TGCGCCAGCAGCTTGGAACCAGGAAACTATGGCTACACCTTC	CASSLEPGNYGYTF
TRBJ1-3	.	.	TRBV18	TGTGCCAGCTCGCAACAGGGTGTCGAAAACACCATATATTTT	CASSQQGVENTIYF
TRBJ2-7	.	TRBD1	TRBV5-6	TGTGCCAGCAGCCCGAGACAGGGTTACGAGCAGTACTTC	CASSPRQGYEQYF
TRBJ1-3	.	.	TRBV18	TGTGCCAGCTCACCACTCGACAGCGCCTCTGGAAACACCATATATTTT	CASSPLDSASGNTIYF
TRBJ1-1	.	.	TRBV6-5	TGTGCCAGCAGTCACCGACAGTTTGCTGAAGCTTTCTTT	CASSHRQFAEAFF
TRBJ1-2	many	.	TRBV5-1	TGCGCCAGCAGCTTGGGGTTGGACACACGACGCAACTATGGCTACACCTTC	CASSLGLDTRRNYGYTF
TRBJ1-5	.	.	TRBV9	TGTGCCAGCAGCGGGAGGGTATGGGATATCCATAGCAATCAGCCCCAGCATTTT	CASSGRVWDIHSNQPQHF
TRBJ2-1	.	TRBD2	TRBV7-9	TGTGCCAGCAGCTTTATGCGGGGGGGCCCCCACAATGAGCAGTTCTTC	CASSFMRGGPHNEQFF
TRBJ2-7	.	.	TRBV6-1	TGTGCCAGCAGTGATGAGGGGGGGAACGAGCAGTACTTC	CASSDEGGNEQYF
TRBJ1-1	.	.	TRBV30	TGTGCCTGGATCCTAGGACGGTCGAGGGCCACTGAAGCTTTCTTT	CAWILGRSRATEAFF
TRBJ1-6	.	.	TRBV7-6	TGTGCCAGCAGCTTGGGGGGAGGCGATTCACCCCTCCACTTT	CASSLGGGDSPLHF
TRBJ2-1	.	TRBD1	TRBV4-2	TGTGCCAGCAGCCAGGGGGGTGACAGGGGAGAGTTCTTC	CASSQGGDRGEFF
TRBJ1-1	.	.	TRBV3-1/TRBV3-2	TGTGCCAGCAGCCAAGAGAGCAGGGGCGAAGCTTTCTTT	CASSQESRGEAFF
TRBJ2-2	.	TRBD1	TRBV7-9	TGTGCCAGCAGCTTAGGCAGGACAGGGTCAAACACCGGGGAGCTGTTTTTT	CASSLGRTGSNTGELFF
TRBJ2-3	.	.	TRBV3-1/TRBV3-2	TGTGCCAGCAGCCCAGAGAGCGACACAGATACGCAGTATTTT	CASSPESDTDTQYF
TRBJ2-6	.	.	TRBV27	TGTGCCAGCAGACTCTCTGGGGCCAACGTCCTGACTTTC	CASRLSGANVLTF
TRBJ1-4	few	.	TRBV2	TGTGCCAGCAGTCTCCCGGGGGGTGAAAAACTGTTTTTT	CASSLPGGEKLFF
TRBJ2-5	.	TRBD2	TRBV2	TGTGCCAGCACTTTGGAGGGAGGGGAGACCCAGTACTTC	CASTLEGGETQYF
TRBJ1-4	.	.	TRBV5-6	TGTGCCAGCAGCTTTGAGGCAGAGTCTAATGAAAAACTGTTTTTT	CASSFEAESNEKLFF
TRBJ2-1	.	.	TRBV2	TGTGCCAGCAGCCCTTACCGGGAATCCTACAATGAGCAGTTCTTC	CASSPYRESYNEQFF
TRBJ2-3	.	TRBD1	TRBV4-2	TGTGCCAGCAGCCCGCACAGGGGATTTAGCACAGATACGCAGTATTTT	CASSPHRGFSTDTQYF
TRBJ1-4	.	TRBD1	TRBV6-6	TGTGCCAGCAGTTCCGCGGACAGGTCCCTAAAACTGTTTTTT	CASSSADRSLKLFF
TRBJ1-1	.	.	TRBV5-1	TGCGCCAGCAGCTTGGATTTTGGGGGCCACACTGAAGCTTTCTTT	CASSLDFGGHTEAFF
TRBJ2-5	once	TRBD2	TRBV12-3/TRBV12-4	TGTGCCAGCAGGAGCGGGGAGGATGAGACCCAGTACTTC	CASRSGEDETQYF
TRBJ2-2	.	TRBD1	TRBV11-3	TGTGCCAGCAGCCCCTATGGACAGGGTAAATCGGCCGGGGAGCTGTTTTTT	CASSPYGQGKSAGELFF
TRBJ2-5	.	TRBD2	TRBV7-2	TGTGCCAGCAGCTTAGGGGGAAGCGGGGGACAAGAGACCCAGTACTTC	CASSLGGSGGQETQYF
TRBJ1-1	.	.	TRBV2	TGTGCCAGCAGATGGTGGAGTATAGCGAACACTGAAGCTTTCTTT	CASRWWSIANTEAFF
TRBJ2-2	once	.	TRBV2	TGTGCCAGCAGTGGAGACAGAACCGGGGAGCTGTTTTTT	CASSGDRTGELFF
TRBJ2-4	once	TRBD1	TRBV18	TGTGCCAGCTCACCCGGGACAGGGGATTTCACAAAAAACATTCAGTACTTC	CASSPGTGDFTKNIQYF
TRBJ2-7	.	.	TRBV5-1	TGCGCCAGCAGCGAACCTCGAGGGACAAGAACCTACGAGCAGTACTTC	CASSEPRGTRTYEQYF
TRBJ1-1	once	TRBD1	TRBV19	TGTGCCAGTAGTGTACAGGGGGGTGGCACTGAAGCTTTCTTT	CASSVQGGGTEAFF
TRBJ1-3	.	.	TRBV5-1	TGCGCCAGCAGCTTGACAGGGATGGGTGGAAACACCATATATTTT	CASSLTGMGGNTIYF
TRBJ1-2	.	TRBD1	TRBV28	TGTGCCAGCAGAGACCTTGGGACAGGGTCGTATGGCTACACCTTC	CASRDLGTGSYGYTF
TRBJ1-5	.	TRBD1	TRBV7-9	TGTGCCAGCAGCTCTGGACAGGGCTATCAGCCCCAGCATTTT	CASSSGQGYQPQHF
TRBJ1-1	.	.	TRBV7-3	TGTGCCAGCAGCTTAGGGGACAAGAACACTGAAGCTTTCTTT	CASSLGDKNTEAFF
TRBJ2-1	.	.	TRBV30	TGTGCCTGGAGCGCAGGGATTGAGCAGTTCTTC	CAWSAGIEQFF
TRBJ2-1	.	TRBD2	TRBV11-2	TGTGCCAGCAGCCTCTTGGGACTAGCGGGGGGAGGCAATGAGCAGTTCTTC	CASSLLGLAGGGNEQFF
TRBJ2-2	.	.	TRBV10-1	TGCGCCAGCAGCTTCGACACCACCGGGGAGCTGTTTTTT	CASSFDTTGELFF
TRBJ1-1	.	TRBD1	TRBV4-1	TGCGCCAGCAGCCAAGAGAAGACAGGGGCGGTCACTGAAGCTTTCTTT	CASSQEKTGAVTEAFF